The rows below give T cell receptor beta chains drawn from one sample of a study of blood T cell repertoires in COVID-19. Only in-frame clones appear in the TCRdb table, and some are missing; sequencing was by immunoSEQ multiplex PCR. Here the sample spans about 120,000 clones, around 77% being singletons. The sequenced sample consisted of peripheral blood. The receptors were gathered from a human donor in a cohort sampled during active COVID-19. Each CDR3 is given with its conserved first and last residue. A D gene is named only where the DNA matches it firmly. Part of the rows lack a size; the others show once, few, many or a class for expanded clones.

v_gene	d_gene	j_gene	abundance	CDR3nt	CDR3aa
TRBV7-8	-	TRBJ2-7	-	TGTGCCAGCAGCTTCGCCAGGCTGGGGGGCTACGAGCAGTACTTC	CASSFARLGGYEQYF
TRBV11-2	TRBD1	TRBJ2-7	-	TGTGCCAGCAGCCCCGGGACAGGGGGCCCCTACGAGCAGTACTTC	CASSPGTGGPYEQYF
TRBV6-5	TRBD2	TRBJ2-3	-	TGTGCCAGCAGTTACGGGACTAGCGGGAGTATGGATACGCAGTATTTT	CASSYGTSGSMDTQYF
TRBV4-1	-	TRBJ1-1	-	TGCGCCAGCAGCCAAGACCTTAGGAACACTGAAGCTTTCTTT	CASSQDLRNTEAFF
TRBV6-5	-	TRBJ1-5	-	TGTGCCAGCAGCCGCGACGGGAATCAGCCCCAGCATTTT	CASSRDGNQPQHF
TRBV6-5	-	TRBJ2-7	-	TGTGCCAGCAGTTACACATCCGACAGCTACGAGCAGTACTTC	CASSYTSDSYEQYF
TRBV5-6	-	TRBJ1-6	once	TGTGCCAGCACCCTGGGAGGGGGGATTAGTTCACCCCTCCACTTT	CASTLGGGISSPLHF
TRBV11-2	-	TRBJ1-1	once	TGTGCCAGCAGCGACATGTGGTTGAACACTGAAGCTTTCTTT	CASSDMWLNTEAFF
TRBV10-3	-	TRBJ2-7	-	TGTGCCATCAGTGACTCAGGGCCCCCTGACGAGCAGTACTTC	CAISDSGPPDEQYF
TRBV11-2	-	TRBJ2-7	few	TGTGCCAGCAGCCCGGACTCGGGCGAGCAGTACTTC	CASSPDSGEQYF
TRBV11-3	-	TRBJ2-7	-	TGTGCCAGCAGCTTAGGTCAGGTAAACTACGAGCAGTACTTC	CASSLGQVNYEQYF
TRBV5-4	TRBD1	TRBJ2-7	-	TGTGCCAGCAGCTTGGTAACAGGGGGCGTTATCCACGAGCAGTACTTC	CASSLVTGGVIHEQYF
TRBV11-2	-	TRBJ1-5	-	TGTGCCAGCAGCCCCCGAAGGGGCCGCAATCAGCCCCAGCATTTT	CASSPRRGRNQPQHF
TRBV28	TRBD1	TRBJ1-1	-	TGTGCCAGCAGTTTGGACAGGACCACTGAAGCTTTCTTT	CASSLDRTTEAFF
TRBV19	-	TRBJ1-3	-	TGTGCCAGTACCCGAGCGACGGTGGGCTCTGGAAACACCATATATTTT	CASTRATVGSGNTIYF
TRBV30	TRBD1	TRBJ1-1	-	TGTGCCTGGAGTGTAGGGACAGGGTGGAACACTGAAGCTTTCTTT	CAWSVGTGWNTEAFF
TRBV29-1	TRBD1	TRBJ1-5	-	TGCAGCGTAAAAGACAGGGGAGAGCTCCAGCATTTT	CSVKDRGELQHF
TRBV4-1	-	TRBJ2-7	-	TGCGCCAGCAGCCAACCGACTAGTTCCAAATCATACGAGCAGTACTTC	CASSQPTSSKSYEQYF
TRBV25-1	-	TRBJ1-3	-	TGTGCCAGCAGTGAATTAGAAGCTGGAAACACCATATATTTT	CASSELEAGNTIYF
TRBV6-6	TRBD1	TRBJ1-1	-	TGTGCCAGCAGACCTGGACAGGGCACTGAAGCTTTCTTT	CASRPGQGTEAFF
TRBV5-1	-	TRBJ2-7	-	TGCGCCAGCAGCTTGCAGGGCAGGGATATTTACGAGCAGTACTTC	CASSLQGRDIYEQYF
TRBV11-2	TRBD1	TRBJ1-1	few	TGTGCCAGCAGCGCCCGGGACAGGATGAACACTGAAGCTTTCTTT	CASSARDRMNTEAFF
TRBV24-1	TRBD1	TRBJ2-7	-	TGTGCCACCAGTGATTTAACCGGGACAGGCGAAGTGCAGTACTTC	CATSDLTGTGEVQYF
TRBV10-3	-	TRBJ2-3	-	TGTGCCATCAGTGAGGGTGTAGCGGATAGCACAGATACGCAGTATTTT	CAISEGVADSTDTQYF
TRBV4-2	-	TRBJ1-5	-	TGTGCCAGCAGCCAAGACCCCCTGAGCAATCAGCCCCAGCATTTT	CASSQDPLSNQPQHF